This paragraph covers one T cell receptor beta chain sequence. Its antigen specificity is not known. There are 13 amino acids in the CDR3, from cysteine to phenylalanine inclusive. Only CDR3 DNA remains: 39 bases, in frame from the first base. Per the germline V gene (reference sequence), SGHNT is the CDR1 and YYREEE is the CDR2. Cut back by 1 base and 4 bases, the V and J ends lie 7 bases apart. The source of the sample is a study of cytomegalovirus exposure and HLA in healthy donors (dated by TCRdb to the late 2010s). Concerning the study at large: An earlier analysis of 587 of the donors reported 250 to 350 Gb of sequence data and 117 million unique TCR beta sequences obtained from around 170 million T cells. In the later analysis, no new phenotypic data were used to find candidate immune exposures; instead, reliance was placed on TCR beta sequences and their occurrence across donors. High-throughput TCR immunosequencing, statistical association of individual TCRs with disease status, and machine learning were combined to predict cytomegalovirus infection status. The study aimed to test whether cataloging public T cell receptors could reveal signatures of past pathogen exposure. An earlier analysis of about 600 of the donors used high-throughput TCR beta sequencing to judge whether each TCR beta V gene segment behaved as functional or pseudogenic. The genetic ancestry cluster associated with self-reported Caucasian donors included 81% of the roughly 390 genotyped donors. The number of donors typed differed by locus, with about 629-630 for A, B, C, DRB1 and DQB1, roughly 520 for DQA1, 600 to 610 for DPA1, and roughly 450 for DPB1. A later genetic analysis took genome-wide SNP genotypes for about 65% of the 666 donors and used that subset as a discovery cohort. Approximately 310 gigabases of sequencing data and 78 million or so unique TCR sequences were included in an early release covering about 600 HLA-typed donors. Every discovery cohort repertoire had been produced on one sequencing platform. To study patterns of TCR occurrence, a later analysis re-analyzed previously published TCR beta repertoires from more than 550 donors and added high-resolution HLA genotyping. Alongside the repertoire data, information on donor age, sex, ethnicity and CMV serostatus was compiled. In addition to the first cohort of 666 subjects, a separate validation cohort of under 150 different subjects was used. Roughly 5 DR-DQ haplotypes were handled as single units for association and clustering, since linkage in the cohort was strong. Class I and class II HLA loci were covered by the typing at four-digit resolution. On average, around 240,000 unique TCR beta nucleotide sequences were sequenced per donor among some 420 genotyped donors of the cohort, with roughly 18% of those sequences being non-productive. The T cell repertoires of 670 or so subjects were profiled by immunosequencing and related to cytomegalovirus serostatus. Broader findings and caveats from the paper: An association between a missense DCLRE1C variant and V-gene and J-gene trimming of TCR beta chains was found in a later genetic analysis and replicated in an independent cohort. Correlated functional status among segregating V segments might reflect linkage disequilibrium, but an unknown experimental factor could not be ruled out. The 87-base-pair reads could not distinguish some IMGT-functional V segments, including TRBV6-2 and TRBV6-3, so those segments were excluded. In a later analysis, most CMV-associated TCR beta chains were found to appear HLA-restricted, with HLA associations seemingly driven largely by CMV exposure. Because counts were too low, more than 15 rarely observed V segments, including chromosome 9 orphons, were excluded from the earlier analysis of fewer than 650 of the donors. It was suggested by the authors that the approach could potentially be generalized to other disease states and immunological phenotypes. A further reported finding was that TCR beta sequences accurately predicted the HLA-A and HLA-B alleles for most subjects in the first cohort. The cohort was sequenced for TCR beta chains only, and without alpha or paired-chain data the features that could be detected were limited. For the cohort, immune exposure information was limited to CMV serostatus. A cluster of highly shared sequence variants was judged likely to represent a technical artifact of the sequencing pipeline. In an earlier analysis of approximately 590 of the donors, most TCR beta V segments appeared in productive rearrangements about 87% or about 30% of the time, broadly matching IMGT annotations. A later analysis reported that several top co-occurrence clusters appeared linked to parvovirus B19, influenza, CMV and Epstein-Barr virus. Across donors, most TCR sequences were observed very rarely, whereas some public TCRs were present in many individuals. Presence/absence analyses assumed roughly uniform sequencing depth across donors, an assumption that may not hold. In the study, some 180 TCR beta chains were listed as associated with cytomegalovirus. According to a later analysis, TCR association rates differed among HLA loci, with DRB1 alleles showing the most associated TCRs and HLA-C alleles showing the fewest. In a later analysis, HLA-associated TCR beta chains were found to be more clonally expanded and to have lower generation probabilities than equally common non-associated chains. When HLA alleles, especially DR and DQ, strongly co-occurred, TCR associations were difficult to assign to individual alleles. Because some donors lacked HLA typing at each locus, the association tests relied only on the typed subset. In a later genetic analysis, fewer N-insertions in productive TCRs were reported among donors in an Asian-associated ancestry cluster than the roughly 700-donor mean. Specific HLA alleles were associated with 15,000 to 20,000 TCR beta sequences at a false discovery rate of 0.05 in a later analysis. The classifier was reported to diagnose cytomegalovirus status with high specificity and sensitivity in both the original cohort and the validation cohort. In vitro tests confirmed that a few of the cytomegalovirus-associated TCR beta chains recognize cytomegalovirus antigens.

The cohort was made up of roughly 670 healthy bone marrow donors. All cohort members were sampled while nominally healthy, although unrecorded immune exposures were likely present. The donor tested CMV seronegative, placing the donor among the 352 seronegative members of the cohort. A peripheral blood sample was collected from each donor, and TCR beta sequencing was performed on peripheral blood mononuclear cells. The Qiagen DNeasy Blood Extraction Kit was used to extract genomic DNA from the blood cell samples. Libraries were built with the immunoSEQ multiplex PCR assay. A mixture of 60 forward primers for TCR Vbeta segments and 13 reverse primers for TCR Jbeta segments was used in the multiplex PCR. A multiplex PCR assay on genomic DNA amplified the CDR3 region of rearranged TCR beta genes. Amplified TCR beta libraries were sequenced as 87-base-pair reads on the Illumina HiSeq System. In the original analysis: A later analysis counted about 80 million unique TCR beta chains across the 500 to 850 repertoires, and some 12 million of these chains were shared by at least two donors. A nearest-neighbor algorithm error-corrected the raw reads and collapsed the reads into unique sequences, merging closely related sequences to remove PCR and sequencing errors. V, D and J gene segments were assigned by aligning CDR3 sequences to IMGT reference sequences. For a sequence to be retained, at least a six-nucleotide match to both a V gene segment and a J gene segment was required. A rearrangement was called productive if the CDR3 had no stop codons and remained in frame with V and J, and every other rearrangement was called non-productive. Following IMGT convention, CDR3 was defined as the stretch from the second conserved V-encoded cysteine to the conserved J-encoded phenylalanine. The earlier analysis of 450 to 750 of the donors excluded any sequence lacking an unambiguous match to a single V gene segment. In an earlier analysis of roughly 500 of the donors, V segments were called functional above 56.7% productive rearrangements and were called segregating when the between-donor standard deviation exceeded 5%. A statistical classification framework was built to diagnose cytomegalovirus status from the catalog of TCR beta chain sequences. In a later analysis, TCR nucleotide sequences were compared against IMGT/GENE-DB human TR gene sequences so that V and J genes could be assigned. The TCRdist pipeline was used in a later analysis to assign CDR3 sequences and most-parsimonious VDJ recombination scenarios. In a later analysis, each TCR beta chain was defined by its CDR3 amino acid sequence together with its V-gene family, and reads lacking a unique V-gene family were excluded. As a way to deal with suspected cross-contamination and a sequencing artifact, a later analysis dropped hundreds of nucleotide sequences that were highly shared and had low generation probability. A later analysis calculated a clonal expansion index for each public chain from normalized within-repertoire ranks of inferred template counts. In a later analysis, generation probabilities were computed using a VDJ recombination model fitted to out-of-frame rearrangements, and the results were checked against IGoR. A later analysis scored TCR-TCR, TCR-HLA and TCR-CMV co-occurrence with hypergeometric tests, applying a repertoire-size bias correction to TCR pairs. False discovery rates were estimated in a later analysis by permuting HLA or CMV assignments 20 times. A later analysis grouped co-occurring TCRs with DBSCAN, adding TCRdist sequence similarity when clustering within HLA-allele-positive subsets. Repertoires with fewer than 30,000 or more than 120,000 public chains were left out of co-occurrence clustering, as were four to six repertoires with anomalous nucleotide sharing. TCRdb provides this immuneACCESS table in a form limited to in-frame rearrangements. Some clones are lacking; in checked studies, under half of them reflect an unresolved V gene, and why the rest are absent is not known. V and J calls and clone size come straight from that table; D and trimming were deduced from the DNA. In this sample's table one finds approximately 120,000 clones. The ten biggest clones cover 2% of the sample.

The sequenced sample was PBMCs. This chain is built from TRBV5-4 and TRBJ2-3; the D region possibly corresponds to TRBD2 (5 bases align). The sequence derives from a woman aged 60-75 years in good health and CMV-seronegative. The CDR3 protein sequence reads: CASSLRTADTQYF. The DNA sequence reads TGTGCCAGCAGCTTGAGGACTGCAGATACGCAGTATTTT. Where the CDR3 stops, the reference TRBV5-4 and TRBJ2-3 genes take over; the full variable domain is ETGVTQSPTHLIKTRGQQVTLRCSSQSGHNTVSWYQQALGQGPQFIFQYYREEENGRGNFPPRFSGLQFPNYSSELNVNALELDDSALYLCASSLRTADTQYFGPGTRLTVL.